This T cell receptor beta chain comes out of a study of blood T cell repertoires in COVID-19. Using immunoSEQ multiplex PCR, the repertoire was profiled, and TCRdb retains in-frame clones only, with some absent. This table holds roughly 290,000 clones, around four fifths found once. This CDR3 region has 13 residues. Germline V gene data show CDR1 as SQVTM and CDR2 as ANQGSEA. The germline V and J ends were trimmed by 7 bases and 4 bases, with 16 bases remaining between them. The sequence derives from a woman between 45 and 60 years old with active or convalescent COVID-19. The gene calls are TRBV29-1 and TRBJ1-2; possibly TRBD1 for D (6 bases). Sequencing was carried out using peripheral blood. Here the CDR3 reads CSATTAGAYGYTF. For the CDR3, the DNA is TGCAGCGCCACGACGGCAGGGGCCTATGGCTACACCTTC.